These T cell receptor beta chains were read from a single sample in a study of chemoradiotherapy in HPV16-positive cancers. TCRdb's table, derived via immunoSEQ multiplex PCR, lists solely in-frame clones and lacks some. This table holds some 22,000 clones, about 90% found once. The specimen was blood, collected from a patient who underwent chemoradiotherapy. These receptor sequences come from a human donor with HPV-associated anogenital cancer. Each CDR3 is given without its conserved first and last residue. Fields, in order: V gene, CDR3 protein.

V: TRBV7-8
CDR3: ASSLGTANYNEQF

V: TRBV6-1
CDR3: ASSEIGYTNYGYT

V: TRBV19
CDR3: ASTQRGNNYGYT

V: TRBV5-1
CDR3: ASSLPGATDTQY

V: TRBV9
CDR3: ASSSEGYGANVLT

V: TRBV5-4
CDR3: ASSFREVNEQF

V: TRBV2
CDR3: ASPVGTGANYGYT

V: TRBV14
CDR3: ASSHPGPQVYGYT

V: TRBV7-2
CDR3: ASSPRTGGTYEQY

V: TRBV5-4
CDR3: ASSVDRGPYEQY

V: TRBV27
CDR3: ASSFPGDRAQAF

V: TRBV5-1
CDR3: ASSFGQHNEQF

V: TRBV9
CDR3: ASSAGLVQETQY

V: TRBV5-6
CDR3: ASRAWGRTNTGELF

V: TRBV29-1
CDR3: SVEGTSGSGTDTQY

V: TRBV6-5
CDR3: ASSESGNRETQY

V: TRBV9
CDR3: ASSAGTAVAGELF

V: TRBV13
CDR3: ASSLAPGLAGGRETQY

V: TRBV7-2
CDR3: ASSLRAATKNTGELF

V: TRBV9
CDR3: ASSVASASSEYYEQY

V: TRBV6-1
CDR3: ASSEAGENTEAF

V: TRBV5-8
CDR3: ASSPGQGAEGYT

V: TRBV6-1
CDR3: ASSEASSGGTNTQY

V: TRBV6-1
CDR3: ASSEARQVQGPQH

V: TRBV9
CDR3: ASSGQGMNYGYT

V: TRBV6-1
CDR3: ASSEARVGNSPLH

V: TRBV6-5
CDR3: ASSSGPLHNEQF

V: TRBV2
CDR3: ASSDQWNTEAF

V: TRBV5-5
CDR3: ASSPSIPGSGNTIY

V: TRBV11-2
CDR3: ASKRGTYGYT

V: TRBV7-2
CDR3: ASSSGGQGDQPQH

V: TRBV30
CDR3: AWSQATEKLF

V: TRBV6-1
CDR3: ASSEIKSYEQY

V: TRBV10-2
CDR3: ASAGRSGTVINEQY

V: TRBV19
CDR3: ASSIRHRGYGYT

V: TRBV7-7
CDR3: ASSPPGYTGELF

V: TRBV4-3
CDR3: ASSQDPQGGTEAF

V: TRBV9
CDR3: ASSVEGLAGGLSGELF

V: TRBV7-9
CDR3: ASSLVGTYEKLF

V: TRBV30
CDR3: AWSPDRVYGYT

V: TRBV7-6
CDR3: ASSPRASSSGNTIY